This T cell receptor (beta chain) was profiled in a study of response to subunit inactivated influenza vaccine. Overall study findings and caveats: Authors suggested few new T cells are recruited by each seasonal influenza vaccination.

The CDR3 has 14 residues. The junction had 5 bases not matched to a gene; V was cut back by 0 bases and J by 5 bases. Germline CDR1 DFQATT, CDR2 SNEGSKA (reference sequence). MiXCR, applied by TCRdb to the RT-PCR reads, yields one record per CDR3 protein. The data contain fewer than 700,000 distinct CDR3 sequences, roughly 13% of them singletons. Only a few counts were recorded for this clonotype. The target antigen is unknown. The chain carries TRBV20-1 and TRBJ2-5; 8 bases are a match to TRBD2. This specimen was PBMCs from blood, taken around seven weeks after vaccination. The clonotype was recovered from a middle-aged man who received an inactivated influenza vaccine. This CDR3 reads CSAREAGDWETQYF. In DNA, the CDR3 is TGCAGTGCTAGAGAAGCGGGAGATTGGGAGACCCAGTACTTC.